This TCR beta chain came from a study of T cell repertoires in aging, cancer and after chemotherapy. The overall study: Chronic lymphocytic leukemia patients on fludarabine- or bendamustine-based regimens gave paired samples before and after chemotherapy. Notes on the study in general: Median generation probability rose over the chemotherapy interval in each cancer cohort, suggesting rebound thymic output. Compared with age-matched healthy donors, untreated hematological or solid cancer patients showed higher blood TCR clonality.

The junction had 6 bases not matched to a gene; V was cut back by 5 bases and J by 0 bases. This CDR3 is built from 15 residues. Germline V gene lookup returns CDR1 LNHDA and CDR2 SQIVND (reference sequence). The template was genomic DNA from peripheral blood, not RNA. TRB rearrangements spanning V, D and J were amplified using mixed TRB-A/B primers. TCRdb reprocessed the multiplex PCR reads via MiXCR and lists one record per CDR3 protein. Of roughly 8,600 distinct CDR3 sequences in the sample, 25% are singletons; the top ten hold 2.8%. This clonotype is labeled as medium-sized. Its antigen is unidentified.

Material: blood. The sequence was obtained from a human donor with a blood cancer. V and J are TRBV19 and TRBJ1-1; TRBD1 matches 7 bases. This CDR3 is CASSPGGGMNTEAFF. The CDR3 DNA reads TGTGCCAGTAGTCCAGGGGGGGGGATGAACACTGAAGCTTTCTTT.